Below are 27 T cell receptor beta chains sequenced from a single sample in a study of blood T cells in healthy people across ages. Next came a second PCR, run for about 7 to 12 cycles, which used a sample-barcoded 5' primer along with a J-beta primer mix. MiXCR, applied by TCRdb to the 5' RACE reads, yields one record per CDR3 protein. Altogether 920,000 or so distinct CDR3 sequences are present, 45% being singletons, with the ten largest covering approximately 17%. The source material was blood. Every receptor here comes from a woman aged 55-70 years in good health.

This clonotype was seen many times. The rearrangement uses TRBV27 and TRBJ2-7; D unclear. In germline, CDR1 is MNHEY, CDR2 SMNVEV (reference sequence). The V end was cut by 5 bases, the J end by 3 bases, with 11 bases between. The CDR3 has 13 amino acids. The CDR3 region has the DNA TGTGCCAGCAGTCCCGGCCTATTCTACGAGCAGTACTTC. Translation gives CASSPGLFYEQYF.

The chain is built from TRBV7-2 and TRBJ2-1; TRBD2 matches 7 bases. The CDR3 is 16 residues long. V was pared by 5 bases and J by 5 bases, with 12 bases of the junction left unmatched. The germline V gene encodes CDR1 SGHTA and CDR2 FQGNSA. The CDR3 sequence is CASSRTSAGQDNEQFF. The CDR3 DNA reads TGTGCCAGCAGCCGCACTAGCGCCGGCCAGGACAATGAGCAGTTCTTC.

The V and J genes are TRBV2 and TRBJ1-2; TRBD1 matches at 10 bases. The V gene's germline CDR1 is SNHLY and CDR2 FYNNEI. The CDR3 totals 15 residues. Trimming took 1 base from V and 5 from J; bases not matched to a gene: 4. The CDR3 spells CASSEGDRGWYGYTF. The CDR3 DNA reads TGTGCCAGCAGTGAAGGGGACAGGGGATGGTATGGCTACACCTTC.

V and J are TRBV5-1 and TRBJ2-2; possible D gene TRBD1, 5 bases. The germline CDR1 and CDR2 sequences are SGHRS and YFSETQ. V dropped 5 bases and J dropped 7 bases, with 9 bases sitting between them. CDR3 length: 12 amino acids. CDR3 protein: CASRQDHGELFF. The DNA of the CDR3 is TGCGCCAGCAGACAGGATCACGGGGAGCTGTTTTTT.

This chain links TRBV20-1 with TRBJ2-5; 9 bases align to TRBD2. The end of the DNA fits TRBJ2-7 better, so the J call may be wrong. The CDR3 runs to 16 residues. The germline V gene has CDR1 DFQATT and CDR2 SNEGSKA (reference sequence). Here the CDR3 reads CSAAGTSRSGSYEQYF. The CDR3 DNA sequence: TGCAGTGCTGCCGGGACTAGCAGGAGTGGCAGCTACGAGCAGTACTTC.

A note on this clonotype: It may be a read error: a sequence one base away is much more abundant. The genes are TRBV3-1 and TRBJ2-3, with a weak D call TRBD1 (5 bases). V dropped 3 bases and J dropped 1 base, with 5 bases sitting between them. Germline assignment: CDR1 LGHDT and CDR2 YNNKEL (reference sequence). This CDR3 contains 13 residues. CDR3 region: CASSHRGTDTQYF. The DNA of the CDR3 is TGTGCCAGCAGCCACAGGGGCACAGATACGCAGTATTTT.

The CDR3 is CASSSTGQIYEQYF. In DNA form, the CDR3 reads TGCGCCAGCAGCTCGACCGGACAGATATACGAGCAGTACTTC. V is TRBV5-1 and J is TRBJ2-7, with a weak D call TRBD1 (6 bases). Trimming left V 3 bases short and J 4 bases short, with 14 bases between. Germline V lookup: CDR1 SGHRS, CDR2 YFSETQ. This CDR3 contains 14 residues.

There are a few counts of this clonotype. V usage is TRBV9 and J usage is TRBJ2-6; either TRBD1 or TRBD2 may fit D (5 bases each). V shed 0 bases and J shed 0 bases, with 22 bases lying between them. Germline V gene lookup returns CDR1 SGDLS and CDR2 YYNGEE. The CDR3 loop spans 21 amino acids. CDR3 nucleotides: TGTGCCAGCAGCGTAGAGATAAGGGGTGAGGGACGACACTCTGGGGCCAACGTCCTGACTTTC. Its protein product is CASSVEIRGEGRHSGANVLTF. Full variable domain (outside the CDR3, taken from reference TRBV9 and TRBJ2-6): DSGVTQTPKHLITATGQRVTLRCSPRSGDLSVYWYQQSLDQGLQFLIQYYNGEERAKGNILERFSAQQFPDLHSELNLSSLELGDSALYFCASSVEIRGEGRHSGANVLTFGAGSRLTVL.

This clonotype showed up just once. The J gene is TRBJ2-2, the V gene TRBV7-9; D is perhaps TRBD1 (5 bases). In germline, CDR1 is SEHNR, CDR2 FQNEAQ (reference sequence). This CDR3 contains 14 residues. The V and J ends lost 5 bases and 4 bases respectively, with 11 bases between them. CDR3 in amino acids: CASSPQTATGELFF. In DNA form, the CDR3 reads TGTGCCAGCAGCCCGCAGACAGCCACCGGGGAGCTGTTTTTT.

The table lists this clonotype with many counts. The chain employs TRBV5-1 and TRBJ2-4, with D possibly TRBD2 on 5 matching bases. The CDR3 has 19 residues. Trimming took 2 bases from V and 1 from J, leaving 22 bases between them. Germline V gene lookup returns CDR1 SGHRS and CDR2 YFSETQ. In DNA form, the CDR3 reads TGCGCCAGCAGCTTAGGAAAGCGCCCCCAAAGAGGGGCCAAAAACATTCAGTACTTC. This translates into CASSLGKRPQRGAKNIQYF.

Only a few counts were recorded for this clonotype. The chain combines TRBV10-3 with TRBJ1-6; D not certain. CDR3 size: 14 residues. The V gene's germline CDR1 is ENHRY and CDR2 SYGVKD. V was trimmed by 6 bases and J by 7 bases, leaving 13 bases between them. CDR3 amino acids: CAIRAGSRNSPLHF. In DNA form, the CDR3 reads TGTGCCATCAGGGCGGGGTCACGGAATTCACCCCTCCACTTT.

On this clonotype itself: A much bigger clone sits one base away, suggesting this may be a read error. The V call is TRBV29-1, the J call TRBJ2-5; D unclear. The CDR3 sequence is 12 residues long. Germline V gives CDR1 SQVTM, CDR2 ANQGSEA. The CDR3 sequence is CSVGAGQEAQYF. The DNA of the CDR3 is TGCAGCGTTGGGGCAGGCCAAGAGGCCCAGTACTTC.

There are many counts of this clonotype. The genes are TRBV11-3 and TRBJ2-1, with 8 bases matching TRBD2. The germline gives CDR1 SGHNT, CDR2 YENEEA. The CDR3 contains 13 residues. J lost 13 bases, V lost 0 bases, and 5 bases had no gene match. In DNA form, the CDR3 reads TGTGCCAGCAGCTTAGATGGGACTAGTATACAGTTCTTC. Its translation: CASSLDGTSIQFF.

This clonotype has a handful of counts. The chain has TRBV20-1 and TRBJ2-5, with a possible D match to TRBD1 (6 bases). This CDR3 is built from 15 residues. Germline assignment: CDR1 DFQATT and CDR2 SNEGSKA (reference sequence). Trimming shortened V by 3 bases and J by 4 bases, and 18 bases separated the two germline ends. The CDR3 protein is CSASLMWQGRETQYF. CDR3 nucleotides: TGCAGTGCTAGCCTCATGTGGCAGGGGAGAGAGACCCAGTACTTC.

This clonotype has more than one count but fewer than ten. The CDR3 reads CASSLRAGARETQYF. CDR3 nucleotides: TGTGCCAGCAGTTTAAGAGCGGGAGCACGAGAGACCCAGTACTTC. The V and J genes are TRBV27 and TRBJ2-5; 8 nucleotides line up with TRBD2. CDR1 is MNHEY, CDR2 SMNVEV, per germline (reference sequence). The junction had 6 bases not matched to a gene; V was cut back by 2 bases and J by 4 bases. The CDR3 has 15 residues.

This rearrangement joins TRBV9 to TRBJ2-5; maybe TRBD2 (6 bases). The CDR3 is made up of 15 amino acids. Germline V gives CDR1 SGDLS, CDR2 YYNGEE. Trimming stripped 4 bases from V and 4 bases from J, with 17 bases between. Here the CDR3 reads CASSYAEGGRETQYF. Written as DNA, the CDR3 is TGTGCCAGCAGCTATGCAGAGGGAGGACGAGAGACCCAGTACTTC.

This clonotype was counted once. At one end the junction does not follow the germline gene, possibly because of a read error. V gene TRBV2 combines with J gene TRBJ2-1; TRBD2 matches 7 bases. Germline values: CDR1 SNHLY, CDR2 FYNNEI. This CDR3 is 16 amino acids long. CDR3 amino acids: CVSTRDGLAVTNEQFF. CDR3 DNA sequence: TGTGTCAGCACCCGGGATGGCCTAGCGGTTACCAATGAGCAGTTCTTC.

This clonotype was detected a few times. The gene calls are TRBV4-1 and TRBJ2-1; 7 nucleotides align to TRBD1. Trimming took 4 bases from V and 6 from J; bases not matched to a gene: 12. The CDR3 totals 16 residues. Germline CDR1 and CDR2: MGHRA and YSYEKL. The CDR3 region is CASSPRGTDTSNEQFF. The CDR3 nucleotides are TGCGCCAGCAGCCCTCGAGGGACAGACACCTCCAATGAGCAGTTCTTC.

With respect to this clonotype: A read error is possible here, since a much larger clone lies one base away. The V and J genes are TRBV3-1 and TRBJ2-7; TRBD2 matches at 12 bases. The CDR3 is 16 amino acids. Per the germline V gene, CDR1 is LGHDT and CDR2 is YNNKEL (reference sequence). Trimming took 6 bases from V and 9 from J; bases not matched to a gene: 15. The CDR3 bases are TGTGCCAGCAGTCATGGGGCCACTAGCGGGAGGTATGGGCAGTACTTC. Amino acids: CASSHGATSGRYGQYF.

CDR3 sequence: CASKGGVNEKLFF. The DNA of the CDR3 is TGTGCCAGCAAGGGAGGGGTTAATGAAAAACTGTTTTTT. The rearrangement links TRBV25-1 to TRBJ1-4; a possible D gene is TRBD1 (5 bases). Trimming took 7 bases from V and 4 from J, leaving 10 bases between them. Germline CDR1 and CDR2: MGHDK and SYGVNS. This CDR3 spans 13 amino acids.

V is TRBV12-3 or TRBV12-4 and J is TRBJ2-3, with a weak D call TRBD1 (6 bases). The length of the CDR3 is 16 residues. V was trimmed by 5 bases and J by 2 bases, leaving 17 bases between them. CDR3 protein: CASSVWIGGITDTQYF. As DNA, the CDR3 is TGTGCCAGCAGTGTCTGGATAGGGGGAATCACAGATACGCAGTATTTT.

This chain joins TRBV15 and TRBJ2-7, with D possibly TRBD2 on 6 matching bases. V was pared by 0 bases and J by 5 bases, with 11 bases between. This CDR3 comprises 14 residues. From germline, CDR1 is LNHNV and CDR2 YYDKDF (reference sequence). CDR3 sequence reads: CATSREEGGDEQYF. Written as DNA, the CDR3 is TGTGCCACCAGCAGAGAGGAGGGTGGGGACGAGCAGTACTTC.

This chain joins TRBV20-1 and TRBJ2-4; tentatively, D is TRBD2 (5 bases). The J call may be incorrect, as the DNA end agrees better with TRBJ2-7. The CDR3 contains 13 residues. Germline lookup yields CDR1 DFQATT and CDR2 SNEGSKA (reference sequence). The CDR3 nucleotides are TGCAGTGCCGTCGGACTGATTGCCTACGAGCAGTACTTC. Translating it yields CSAVGLIAYEQYF.

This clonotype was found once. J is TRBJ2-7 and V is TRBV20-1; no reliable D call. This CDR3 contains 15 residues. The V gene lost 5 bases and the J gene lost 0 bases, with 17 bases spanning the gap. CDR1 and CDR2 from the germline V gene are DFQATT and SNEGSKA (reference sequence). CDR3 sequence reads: CSAYVGPPSSYEQYF. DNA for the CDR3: TGCAGTGCTTATGTAGGGCCGCCGAGCTCCTACGAGCAGTACTTC.

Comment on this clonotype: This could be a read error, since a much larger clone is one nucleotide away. The CDR3 sequence: CASEQGYNEQYF. The CDR3 DNA reads TGTGCTAGTGAACAGGGTTACAATGAGCAGTACTTC. The chain recombines TRBV12-5 with TRBJ2-5; TRBD1 might be the D (6 bases). Germline V CDR1 and CDR2: LGHNT, FRNRAP. The length of the CDR3 is 12 residues. With 7 bases removed from V and 11 bases from J, the gap between germline ends came to 17 bases.

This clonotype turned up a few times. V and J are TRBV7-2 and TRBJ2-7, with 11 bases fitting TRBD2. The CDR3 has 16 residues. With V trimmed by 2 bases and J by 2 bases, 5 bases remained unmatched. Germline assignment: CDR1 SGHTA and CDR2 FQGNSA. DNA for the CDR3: TGTGCCAGCAGCTTAACTAGCGGGAGCCGGACCTACGAGCAGTACTTC. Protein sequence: CASSLTSGSRTYEQYF.

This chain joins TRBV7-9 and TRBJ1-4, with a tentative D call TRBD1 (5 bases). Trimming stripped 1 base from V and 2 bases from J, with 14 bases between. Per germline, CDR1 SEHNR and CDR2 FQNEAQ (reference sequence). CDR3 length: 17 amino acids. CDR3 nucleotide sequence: TGTGCCAGCAGCTTAGGGAGGGGAAGGACCACTAATGAAAAACTGTTTTTT. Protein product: CASSLGRGRTTNEKLFF.